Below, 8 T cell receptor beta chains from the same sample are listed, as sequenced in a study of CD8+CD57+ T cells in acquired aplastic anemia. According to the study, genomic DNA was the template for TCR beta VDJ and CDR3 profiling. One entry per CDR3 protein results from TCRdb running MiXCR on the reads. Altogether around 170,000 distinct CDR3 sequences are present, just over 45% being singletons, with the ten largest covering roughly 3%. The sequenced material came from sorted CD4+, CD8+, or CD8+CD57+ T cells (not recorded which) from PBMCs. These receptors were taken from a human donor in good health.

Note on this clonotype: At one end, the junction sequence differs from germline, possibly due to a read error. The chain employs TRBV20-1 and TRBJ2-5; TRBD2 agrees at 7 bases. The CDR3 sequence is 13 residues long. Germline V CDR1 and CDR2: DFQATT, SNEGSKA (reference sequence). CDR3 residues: CSASLGRAETQYF. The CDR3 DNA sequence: TGCAGTGCTAGTCTGGGGAGGGCGGAGACTCAGTACTTC.

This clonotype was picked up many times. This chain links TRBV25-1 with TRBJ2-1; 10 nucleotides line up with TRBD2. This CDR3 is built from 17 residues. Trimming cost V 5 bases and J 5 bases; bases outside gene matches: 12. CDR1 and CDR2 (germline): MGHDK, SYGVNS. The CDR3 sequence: CASSNPGLAGAHNEQFF. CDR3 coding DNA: TGTGCCAGCAGTAACCCTGGGCTAGCGGGAGCCCACAATGAGCAGTTCTTC.

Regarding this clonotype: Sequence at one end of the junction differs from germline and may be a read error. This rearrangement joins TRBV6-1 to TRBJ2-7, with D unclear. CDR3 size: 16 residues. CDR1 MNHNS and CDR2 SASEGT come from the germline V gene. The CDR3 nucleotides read TGTGCCAGCAGTGAAGGGTTGGGTGTAGGCGCCTACGAGCGGTACTTC. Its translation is CASSEGLGVGAYERYF.

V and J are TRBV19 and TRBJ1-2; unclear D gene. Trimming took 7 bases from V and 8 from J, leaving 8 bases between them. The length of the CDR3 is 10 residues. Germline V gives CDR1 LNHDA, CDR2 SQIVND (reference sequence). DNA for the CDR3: TGTGCCAGTAATTCCGACGGCTACACCTTC. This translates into CASNSDGYTF.

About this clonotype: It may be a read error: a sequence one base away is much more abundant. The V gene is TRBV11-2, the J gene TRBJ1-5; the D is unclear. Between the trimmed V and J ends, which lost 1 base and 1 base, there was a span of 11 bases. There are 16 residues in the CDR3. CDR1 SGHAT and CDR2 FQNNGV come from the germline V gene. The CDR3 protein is CASSLGSRGSNQPQHF. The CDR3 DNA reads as TGTGCCAGCAGCTTAGGGAGCCGTGGGAGCAATCAGCCCCAGCATTTT.

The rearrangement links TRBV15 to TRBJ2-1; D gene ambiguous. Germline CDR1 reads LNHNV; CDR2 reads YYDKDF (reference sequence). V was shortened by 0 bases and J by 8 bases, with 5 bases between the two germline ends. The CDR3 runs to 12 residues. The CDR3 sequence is CATSRDGDEQFF. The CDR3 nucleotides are TGTGCCACCAGCAGAGATGGGGATGAGCAGTTCTTC.

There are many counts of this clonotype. CDR3 amino acids: CASSGGTTYSPLHF. DNA for the CDR3: TGTGCCAGCAGTGGAGGGACCACCTATTCACCCCTCCACTTT. V and J are TRBV2 and TRBJ1-6, with a weak D call TRBD1 (5 bases). CDR1 is SNHLY and CDR2 is FYNNEI in the germline V gene. The CDR3 length is 14 residues. Trimming took 4 bases from V and 8 from J, leaving 12 bases between them.

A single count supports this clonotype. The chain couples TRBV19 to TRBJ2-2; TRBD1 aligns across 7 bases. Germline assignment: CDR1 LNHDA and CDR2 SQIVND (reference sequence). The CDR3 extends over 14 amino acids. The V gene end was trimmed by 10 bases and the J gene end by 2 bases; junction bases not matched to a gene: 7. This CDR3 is CATQGDRNTGELFF. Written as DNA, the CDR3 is TGTGCCACCCAGGGGGACCGTAACACCGGGGAGCTGTTTTTT. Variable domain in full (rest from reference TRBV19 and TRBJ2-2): DGGITQSPKYLFRKEGQNVTLSCEQNLNHDAMYWYRQDPGQGLRLIYYSQIVNDFQKGDIAEGYSVSREKKESFPLTVTSAQKNPTAFYLCATQGDRNTGELFFGEGSRLTVL.